This T cell receptor beta chain was retrieved from a study of cytomegalovirus exposure and HLA in healthy donors. Trimming removed 3 bases from V and 1 base from J; junction bases left unmatched: 11. The CDR3 loop spans 17 amino acids. The germline V gene encodes CDR1 SNHLY and CDR2 FYNNEI. Regarding this clone: Its antigen remains unknown.

Both 60 Vbeta primers and 13 Jbeta primers went into the PCR. Clones were read by immunoSEQ multiplex PCR, and TCRdb kept only the in-frame ones, dropping some. The sample contains 95,000 to 150,000 clones, roughly 82% of which appear only once. Notes on the study in general: Most TCR sequences were uncommon, yet certain public TCRs appeared in many donors. Cytomegalovirus association was listed for around 170 TCR beta chains. Immune exposure information available was restricted to CMV serostatus.

The sequencing input was PBMCs. This receptor was obtained from a human donor in good health. The genes are TRBV2 and TRBJ1-2, with TRBD1 matching 7 bases. CDR3 amino acids: CASSDFLGTAINYGYTF. The CDR3 bases are TGTGCCAGCAGTGACTTTCTCGGGACAGCTATTAACTATGGCTACACCTTC.